These 30 T cell receptor beta chains share one sample of origin, sequenced in a study of memory B cells and T cells in multiple sclerosis. CFSE-dim autoproliferating and CFSE-high non-proliferating T cells from unstimulated culture were sequenced separately. Roughly 4.8x10^7 CFSE-labeled PBMCs were cultured less than 8 days unstimulated, then replicate wells were pooled. Their antigens remain unidentified. Using immunoSEQ multiplex PCR, the repertoire was profiled, and TCRdb retains in-frame clones only, with some absent. Here the sample spans about 42,000 clones, about 80% being singletons. Sequencing used PBMCs from blood kept in culture. The receptors shown here come from a human donor with multiple sclerosis.

The chain links TRBV4-3 to TRBJ1-2; 8 bases are shared with TRBD1. The V gene's germline CDR1 is LGHNA and CDR2 YSLEER. This CDR3 spans 19 amino acids. Germline trimming cut 0 bases from V and 3 bases from J; bases unmatched to any gene: 15. This chain's CDR3 is CASSQDLVRQGAQDYGYTF. The CDR3 bases are TGCGCCAGCAGCCAAGATCTTGTTCGGCAGGGGGCGCAGGACTATGGCTACACCTTC.

The genes are TRBV19 and TRBJ1-1; 7 positions agree with TRBD1. Per the germline V gene, CDR1 is LNHDA and CDR2 is SQIVND (reference sequence). The CDR3 spans 15 residues. Trimming at V came to 6 bases and at J to 1 base, leaving 8 bases not matched to a gene. The CDR3 DNA reads TGTGCCAGTAGCAGCAGACAGGGTACGAACACTGAAGCTTTCTTT. Amino acids: CASSSRQGTNTEAFF.

The table lists this clone with a count of one. The V gene is TRBV6-8, the J gene TRBJ1-5; 9 bases match TRBD1. The CDR3 is 23 residues long. Germline CDR1 is MNHGY and CDR2 is SAAAGT. J was trimmed by 0 bases and V by 2 bases; bases with no gene match: 23. CDR3 sequence reads: CASSYLEDDRGGEKEDSNQPQHF. The CDR3 coding sequence is TGTGCCAGCAGTTACCTTGAGGATGACAGGGGGGGGGAGAAAGAGGATAGCAATCAGCCCCAGCATTTT.

The CDR3 region has the DNA TGTGCCAGCAGTGAAGTCCAGGATCAGCCCCAGCATTTT. Amino acid sequence: CASSEVQDQPQHF. J is TRBJ1-5 and V is TRBV6-1; D ambiguous. CDR1 is MNHNS, CDR2 SASEGT, per germline. V was trimmed by 1 base and J by 5 bases, leaving 6 bases between them. This CDR3 has 13 residues.

The rearrangement uses TRBV5-6 and TRBJ2-3; D gene ambiguous. V shed 1 base and J shed 2 bases, with 11 bases lying between them. CDR1 and CDR2 from the germline V gene are SGHDT and YYEEEE. The CDR3 contains 15 residues. CDR3 loop: CASSLIPGSTDTQYF. The CDR3 DNA reads TGTGCCAGCAGCTTGATCCCCGGATCCACAGATACGCAGTATTTT.

The chain has TRBV30 and TRBJ1-1; no clear D gene. Trimming took off 0 bases at V and 4 bases at J, with 30 bases between the two ends. CDR3 size: 20 residues. Germline V gene sequence: CDR1 GTSNPN, CDR2 SVGIG (reference sequence). CDR3 coding DNA: TGTGCCTGGAGTGTACTGGTCGGGTTCCCCGCACCGAATAGACTCACTGAAGCTTTCTTT. As protein: CAWSVLVGFPAPNRLTEAFF.

V is TRBV23-1 and J is TRBJ2-1; 10 bases line up with TRBD1. TRBV23-1 is annotated as an ORF whose role is uncertain. The CDR3 covers 16 residues. V dropped 7 bases and J dropped 8; count of bases not matched to a gene: 14. As DNA, the CDR3 is TGCGCCAGCACTTACGGGGTGACAGGGGGCATGGATGAGCAGTTCTTC. Protein product: CASTYGVTGGMDEQFF.

The J gene is TRBJ2-3, the V gene TRBV5-1; tentatively, D is TRBD1 (5 bases). The germline CDR1 and CDR2 sequences are SGHRS and YFSETQ. V was shortened by 0 bases and J by 6 bases, with 17 bases between the two germline ends. The CDR3 contains 16 residues. The CDR3 is CASSLGGTVVGDTQYF. CDR3 nucleotide sequence: TGCGCCAGCAGCTTGGGGGGCACAGTCGTAGGCGATACGCAGTATTTT.

The chain recombines TRBV2 with TRBJ1-1, with D perhaps matching TRBD1 (5 bases). The CDR3 runs to 18 residues. The germline gives CDR1 SNHLY, CDR2 FYNNEI. The V end was cut by 6 bases, the J end by 7 bases, with 30 bases between. The CDR3 DNA is TGTGCCAGCAGAGGCCTCGACAGCGCCAACCAGGCAAGCCTTGAAGCTTTCTTT. Its protein product is CASRGLDSANQASLEAFF. Using reference TRBV2 and TRBJ1-1 for the parts outside the CDR3, the full variable domain is EPEVTQTPSHQVTQMGQEVILRCVPISNHLYFYWYRQILGQKVEFLVSFYNNEISEKSEIFDDQFSVERPDGSNFTLKIRSTKLEDSAMYFCASRGLDSANQASLEAFFGQGTRLTVV.

This clone was picked up one time. This chain's CDR3 is CASSLDGHQPQHF. The CDR3 DNA reads TGTGCCAGCAGCTTAGACGGGCATCAGCCCCAGCATTTT. The chain couples TRBV7-3 to TRBJ1-5; no reliable D call. CDR1 and CDR2 (germline): SGHTA, FQGTGA. The CDR3 length is 13 residues. Trimming left V 2 bases short and J 5 bases short, with 7 bases between.

This clone was observed once. V is TRBV9 and J is TRBJ1-5; D uncertain. CDR3 size: 15 residues. The germline V gene has CDR1 SGDLS and CDR2 YYNGEE. Trimming pared 0 bases from V and 0 bases from J, leaving 7 bases between. The CDR3 reads CASSVEGNSNQPQHF. The CDR3 nucleotides read TGTGCCAGCAGCGTAGAAGGAAATAGCAATCAGCCCCAGCATTTT.

This clone came up once. The CDR3 DNA reads TGTGCCAGCAGCTTAGGCGGGGGGGACCACTACAATGAGCAGTTCTTC. It encodes CASSLGGGDHYNEQFF. J is TRBJ2-1 and V is TRBV13; 8 positions match TRBD2. The CDR3 is made up of 16 amino acids. V lost 0 bases and J lost 3; bases outside the gene matches: 4. The germline V gene has CDR1 PRHDT and CDR2 FYEKMQ (reference sequence).

The genes are TRBV7-2 and TRBJ1-4; 9 bases agree with TRBD1. Per germline, CDR1 SGHTA and CDR2 FQGNSA. The CDR3 is 15 residues long. J gave up 6 bases and V 5 bases, and 7 bases lay outside the gene matches. CDR3 bases: TGTGCCAGCAGCGGAACAGGGGGCGGTGATGAAAAACTGTTTTTT. Translating it yields CASSGTGGGDEKLFF.

J is TRBJ2-7 and V is TRBV10-3; 10 positions agree with TRBD2. The germline gives CDR1 ENHRY, CDR2 SYGVKD. The CDR3 extends over 16 amino acids. V lost 0 bases, J lost 3 bases, and 5 bases stayed unmatched. The CDR3 sequence: CAISESGLAGGYEQYF. The CDR3 DNA sequence: TGTGCCATCAGTGAGTCGGGGTTAGCGGGGGGCTACGAGCAGTACTTC.

The V call is TRBV2, the J call TRBJ1-5; no clear D. The CDR3 sequence is 14 residues long. Trimming removed 6 bases from V and 3 bases from J, with 12 bases in between. Per germline, CDR1 SNHLY and CDR2 FYNNEI. Here the CDR3 DNA reads TGTGCCAGCAGGGCGGCGAAACCCAATCAGCCCCAGCATTTT. It encodes CASRAAKPNQPQHF.

The chain employs TRBV2 and TRBJ2-7, with TRBD2 matching over 8 bases. CDR1 is SNHLY, CDR2 FYNNEI, per germline. Trimming at V came to 8 bases and at J to 0 bases, leaving 3 bases not matched to a gene. The length of the CDR3 is 13 residues. CDR3 DNA sequence: TGTGCCAGCCGGCGGGGGGTCTCCTACGAGCAGTACTTC. Its translation: CASRRGVSYEQYF.

V is TRBV15 and J is TRBJ1-5; D is unclear. Trimming took off 4 bases at V and 0 bases at J, with 19 bases between the two ends. The CDR3 spans 18 residues. Per germline, CDR1 LNHNV and CDR2 YYDKDF (reference sequence). This CDR3 is CATSTRTSIVLSNQPQHF. DNA of the CDR3: TGTGCCACCAGCACCCGTACTTCAATCGTCCTTAGCAATCAGCCCCAGCATTTT.

This clone was counted once. V is TRBV5-6 and J is TRBJ1-1; D gene unclear. V lost 0 bases and J lost 4, with 7 bases in between. The length of the CDR3 is 13 residues. Per the germline V gene, CDR1 is SGHDT and CDR2 is YYEEEE. As DNA, the CDR3 is TGTGCCAGCAGCTTGGTTAAAGGCACTGAAGCTTTCTTT. Its protein product is CASSLVKGTEAFF.

The J gene is TRBJ1-5, the V gene TRBV4-1; D is unclear. The V gene lost 2 bases and the J gene lost 3 bases, with 14 bases spanning the gap. The germline V gene has CDR1 MGHRA and CDR2 YSYEKL. There are 16 residues in the CDR3. The CDR3 sequence: CASSQSFGPINQPQHF. The CDR3 DNA follows: TGCGCCAGCAGCCAATCCTTCGGGCCGATCAATCAGCCCCAGCATTTT.

The chain has TRBV30 and TRBJ1-2, with D perhaps matching TRBD1 (5 bases). The CDR3 runs to 12 residues. The germline V and J ends were trimmed by 4 bases and 2 bases, with 8 bases remaining between them. The V gene's germline CDR1 is GTSNPN and CDR2 SVGIG (reference sequence). CDR3 sequence (DNA): TGTGCCTGGAATACAGGAAACTATGGCTACACCTTC. Residues: CAWNTGNYGYTF.

V and J are TRBV2 and TRBJ1-2; D is undetermined. The CDR3 contains 12 residues. Between the trimmed V and J ends, which lost 6 bases and 4 bases, there was a span of 9 bases. Germline values: CDR1 SNHLY, CDR2 FYNNEI. CDR3 bases: TGTGCCAGCAGCCCAAGTGGCTATGGCTACACCTTC. This encodes CASSPSGYGYTF.

V is TRBV5-5 and J is TRBJ1-1; D possibly corresponds to TRBD1 (5 bases). The germline CDR1 and CDR2 sequences are SGHKS and YYEKEE (reference sequence). The V and J ends lost 2 bases and 3 bases respectively, with 14 bases between them. There are 15 residues in the CDR3. The DNA for the CDR3 is TGTGCCAGCAGCTTTGGCGGGTGGGGGGACACTGAAGCTTTCTTT. Translation: CASSFGGWGDTEAFF.

The V call is TRBV5-1, the J call TRBJ2-7; D unresolved. This CDR3 is built from 15 residues. V was cut by 0 bases and J by 0 bases, with 10 bases left in between. CDR1 and CDR2 (germline): SGHRS, YFSETQ. The CDR3 nucleotides are TGCGCCAGCAGCTTGGACATACGTCTCTCCTACGAGCAGTACTTC. Protein sequence: CASSLDIRLSYEQYF.

The chain combines TRBV7-9 with TRBJ1-4; D unresolved. This CDR3 is 15 amino acids long. Trimming removed 3 bases from V and 3 bases from J, with 11 bases in between. Germline values: CDR1 SEHNR, CDR2 FQNEAQ (reference sequence). The CDR3 sequence: CASSFGENANEKLFF. CDR3 DNA sequence: TGTGCCAGCAGCTTTGGGGAAAACGCTAATGAAAAACTGTTTTTT.

The chain joins TRBV27 to TRBJ2-3; TRBD1 agrees at 10 bases. Germline CDR1 and CDR2: MNHEY and SMNVEV (reference sequence). This CDR3 region has 14 residues. The V gene end was trimmed by 5 bases and the J gene end by 6 bases; junction bases not matched to a gene: 5. CDR3 amino acids: CASSDRGRPDTQYF. As DNA, the CDR3 is TGTGCCAGCAGTGACAGGGGGCGTCCCGATACGCAGTATTTT.

This clone was observed a few times. The V gene is TRBV5-1, the J gene TRBJ2-7; TRBD1 matches at 9 bases. The CDR3 spans 14 residues. V shed 0 bases, J shed 6 bases, and the junction held 4 bases outside the gene matches. Germline assignment: CDR1 SGHRS and CDR2 YFSETQ. The CDR3 DNA is TGCGCCAGCAGCTTGGGACAGGGGGGGCGCGAGCAGTACTTC. Protein product: CASSLGQGGREQYF.

This clone has more than one count but fewer than ten. This sequence joins TRBV6-4 and TRBJ2-6; a possible D gene is TRBD1 (5 bases). Deletions cut 8 bases from V and 2 bases from J, with 10 bases between. The germline CDR1 and CDR2 sequences are MRHNA and SNTAGT. This CDR3 is 14 amino acids long. The CDR3, as DNA: TGTGCCAGCGCTGTAGGGGCTGGGGCCAACGTCCTGACTTTC. Residues: CASAVGAGANVLTF.

The chain carries TRBV6-1 and TRBJ2-6; D call uncertain. CDR1 MNHNS and CDR2 SASEGT come from the germline V gene. Deletions cut 2 bases from V and 0 bases from J, with 8 bases between. CDR3 length equals 16 residues. The CDR3 region has the DNA TGTGCCAGCAGTGAAATCCGAGACTCTGGGGCCAACGTCCTGACTTTC. Protein product: CASSEIRDSGANVLTF.

The CDR3 protein is CASSEWAPNTEAFF. CDR3 in DNA: TGTGCCAGCAGTGAGTGGGCCCCGAACACTGAAGCTTTCTTT. The chain couples TRBV2 to TRBJ1-1; D ambiguous. V was pared by 3 bases and J by 1 base, with 9 bases between. The CDR3 is 14 amino acids. Germline V gives CDR1 SNHLY, CDR2 FYNNEI.

The chain is built from TRBV7-9 and TRBJ1-5; 11 bases align to TRBD1. V lost 4 bases to trimming and J lost 0 bases; unmatched junction nucleotides: 5. Germline V gene data show CDR1 as SEHNR and CDR2 as FQNEAQ (reference sequence). This CDR3 has 17 residues. DNA for the CDR3: TGTGCCAGCAGCTCGGGACAGGGGGGCTATAGCAATCAGCCCCAGCATTTT. Amino acid sequence: CASSSGQGGYSNQPQHF.